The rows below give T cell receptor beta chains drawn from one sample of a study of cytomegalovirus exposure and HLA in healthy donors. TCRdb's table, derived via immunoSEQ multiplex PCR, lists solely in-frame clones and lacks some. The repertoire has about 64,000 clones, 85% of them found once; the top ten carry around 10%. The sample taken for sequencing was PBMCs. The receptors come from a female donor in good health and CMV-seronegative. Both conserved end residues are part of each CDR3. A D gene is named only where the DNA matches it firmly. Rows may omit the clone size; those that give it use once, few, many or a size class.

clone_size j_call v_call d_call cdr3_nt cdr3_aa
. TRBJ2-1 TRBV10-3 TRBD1 TGTGCCATCAGATCCGCAGGGGGCGACGATGAGCAGTTCTTC CAIRSAGGDDEQFF
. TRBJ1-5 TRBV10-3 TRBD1 TGTGCCATCAGTGGGACAGGGAGGAACAATCAGCCCCAGCATTTT CAISGTGRNNQPQHF
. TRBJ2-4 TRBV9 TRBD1 TGTGCCAGCAGCGCACCCCGACAGGGGGCTTCAGAGCTAGCCAAAAACATTCAGTACTTC CASSAPRQGASELAKNIQYF
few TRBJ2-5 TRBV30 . TGTGCCTGGAGTAGGTCAGGGGAAGAGACCCAGTACTTC CAWSRSGEETQYF
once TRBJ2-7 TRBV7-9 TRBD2 TGTGCCAGCAGTCCAATCGGGACTAGCGACTCCTACGAGCAGTACTTC CASSPIGTSDSYEQYF
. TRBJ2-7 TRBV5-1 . TGCGCCAGCAGCAGGGACACCACCTACGAGCAGTACTTC CASSRDTTYEQYF
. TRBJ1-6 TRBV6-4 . TGTGCCAGCAGAGCGGGACATAATAATTCACCCCTCCACTTT CASRAGHNNSPLHF
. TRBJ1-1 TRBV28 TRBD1 TGTGGATGGAGGGACAGGGTGACCACTGAAGCTTTCTTT CGWRDRVTTEAFF
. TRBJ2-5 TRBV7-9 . TGTGCCAGCAGCCTTAAAGGGGCTAGCGAGTACGCGGAGACCCAGTACTTC CASSLKGASEYAETQYF
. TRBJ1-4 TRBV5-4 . TGTGCCAGCAGCCCCGGCCCAGGTTCGAATGAAAAACTGTTTTTT CASSPGPGSNEKLFF
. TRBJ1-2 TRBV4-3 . TGCGCCAGCAGCCAAAAGACTGATGGCTATGGCTACACCTTC CASSQKTDGYGYTF
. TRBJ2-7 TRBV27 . TGTGCCAGCAGTTCATCCTACGAGCAGTACTTC CASSSSYEQYF
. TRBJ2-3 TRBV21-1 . TGTGCCAGCAGCGCTTTGGCTAGCGGGGGGCCCAAAGTAGAACCAGATACGCAGTATTTT CASSALASGGPKVEPDTQYF
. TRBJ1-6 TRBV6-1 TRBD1 TGTGCCAGCACCGGACAGGGATCCTATAATTCACCCCTCCACTTT CASTGQGSYNSPLHF
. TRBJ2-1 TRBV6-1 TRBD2 TGTGCCAGCAGTGAAACATTGGCGACGGGGGGGGGTGAGCAGTTCTTC CASSETLATGGGEQFF
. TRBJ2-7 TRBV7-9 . TGTGCCAGCAGCCCCCTTAGTGAGGAGCAGTACTTC CASSPLSEEQYF
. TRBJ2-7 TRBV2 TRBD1 TGTGCCAGCAGTGAACAAGGGGGCCGGTACGAGCAGTACTTC CASSEQGGRYEQYF
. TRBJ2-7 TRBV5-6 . TGTGCCAGCAGTCCAAACCGAGGAAACGAGCAGTACTTC CASSPNRGNEQYF
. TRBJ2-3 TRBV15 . TGTGCCACCAGCAGAGATCTAACCCCTGGTGCCACAGATACGCAGTATTTT CATSRDLTPGATDTQYF
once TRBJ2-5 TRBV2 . TGTGCCAGCAGTGGGGCAGGCTCTAAGAGAGAGACCCAGTACTTC CASSGAGSKRETQYF
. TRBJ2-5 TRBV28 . TGTGCCAGCAGTGTCCGGCAGGGCCTCCAAGAGACCCAGTACTTC CASSVRQGLQETQYF
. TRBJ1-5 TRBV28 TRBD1 TGTGCCAGCAGTCAAGGGACAGCCTATCAGCCCCAGCATTTT CASSQGTAYQPQHF
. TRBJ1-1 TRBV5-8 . TGTGCCAGCAGCCAAGATCGAACGACAGACGAAGCTTTCTTT CASSQDRTTDEAFF
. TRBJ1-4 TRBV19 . TGTGCCAATAGTGCCACGCTAGCAACTAATGAAAAACTGTTTTTT CANSATLATNEKLFF